The rows below give T cell receptor beta chains drawn from one sample of a study of T-cell reconstitution after alpha-beta-depleted transplantation in children. TCRdb used MiXCR to reprocess the PCR reads, holding one entry per CDR3 protein. The sample has roughly 570,000 distinct CDR3 sequences; more than 20% are singletons. The sample consisted of PBMCs, taken before TCRalphabeta/CD19-depleted stem cell transplant. These TCRs come from a boy under two years old with Wiskott-Aldrich syndrome, due to receive a stem cell transplant. Both conserved end residues are part of each CDR3. A D gene is named only where the DNA matches it firmly. A row's size may be missing; if present it is once, few, many or a size class.

D: -
V: TRBV15
J: TRBJ2-1
size: -
CDR3: CATSRRTASNNEQFF
DNA: TGTGCCACCAGCAGGAGGACTGCTTCAAACAATGAGCAGTTCTTC

D: TRBD2
V: TRBV20-1
J: TRBJ2-1
size: many
CDR3: CSARVVTSGRNEQFF
DNA: TGCAGTGCTAGAGTAGTCACTAGCGGGAGAAATGAGCAGTTCTTC

D: -
V: TRBV20-1
J: TRBJ1-1
size: -
CDR3: CSARDSPAVIEAFF
DNA: TGCAGTGCTAGAGATTCCCCAGCGGTCATCGAAGCTTTCTTT

D: TRBD2
V: TRBV7-2
J: TRBJ2-3
size: few
CDR3: CASSLEASGITDTQYF
DNA: TGTGCCAGCAGCTTAGAGGCTAGCGGGATCACAGATACGCAGTATTTT

D: -
V: TRBV30
J: TRBJ1-2
size: few
CDR3: CAWSRVYYGYTF
DNA: TGTGCCTGGAGTCGGGTGTACTATGGCTACACCTTC

D: TRBD2
V: TRBV11-2
J: TRBJ2-7
size: few
CDR3: CATALAGLYEQYF
DNA: TGTGCCACGGCCCTAGCGGGATTATACGAGCAGTACTTC

D: -
V: TRBV20-1
J: TRBJ2-3
size: few
CDR3: CSASFSGLTDTQYF
DNA: TGCAGTGCTAGTTTTAGCGGACTCACAGATACGCAGTATTTT

D: -
V: TRBV20-1
J: TRBJ2-2
size: -
CDR3: CSARGTIWGGELFF
DNA: TGCAGTGCTAGAGGGACTATATGGGGCGGGGAGCTGTTTTTT

D: -
V: TRBV4-1
J: TRBJ1-1
size: -
CDR3: CASSPSGVLNTEAFF
DNA: TGCGCCAGCAGCCCATCTGGGGTTTTGAACACTGAAGCTTTCTTT

D: -
V: TRBV4-1
J: TRBJ2-1
size: -
CDR3: CASSQGLGDYNEQFF
DNA: TGCGCCAGCAGCCAGGGTCTGGGGGACTACAATGAGCAGTTCTTC

D: TRBD1
V: TRBV27
J: TRBJ2-2
size: -
CDR3: CASGGMTGTGNTGELFF
DNA: TGTGCCAGCGGGGGTATGACAGGGACAGGGAACACCGGGGAGCTGTTTTTT

D: TRBD2
V: TRBV10-1
J: TRBJ2-1
size: -
CDR3: CASSRSTSGYPDNEQFF
DNA: TGCGCCAGCAGTCGTTCGACTAGCGGGTACCCAGACAATGAGCAGTTCTTC

D: TRBD1
V: TRBV12-3/TRBV12-4
J: TRBJ2-2
size: -
CDR3: CASSNQGAGELFF
DNA: TGTGCCAGCAGCAATCAGGGGGCCGGGGAGCTGTTTTTT

D: -
V: TRBV27
J: TRBJ2-3
size: -
CDR3: CASKANPALGTDTQYF
DNA: TGTGCCAGCAAGGCCAATCCGGCTCTGGGCACAGATACGCAGTATTTT

D: TRBD1
V: TRBV27
J: TRBJ2-1
size: few
CDR3: CASSAALQGPYNEQFF
DNA: TGTGCCAGCAGTGCCGCCTTACAGGGGCCCTACAATGAGCAGTTCTTC

D: TRBD2
V: TRBV6-5
J: TRBJ2-1
size: -
CDR3: CASSYLAGTSYNEQFF
DNA: TGTGCCAGCAGTTACTTAGCGGGTACGTCCTACAATGAGCAGTTCTTC

D: -
V: TRBV5-1
J: TRBJ2-1
size: few
CDR3: CASSLFSGLGEQFF
DNA: TGCGCCAGCAGCTTGTTTTCTGGCTTGGGTGAGCAGTTCTTC

D: -
V: TRBV12-3/TRBV12-4
J: TRBJ2-1
size: -
CDR3: CASSLLGLLQFF
DNA: TGTGCCAGCAGTTTATTGGGACTCCTGCAGTTCTTC

D: TRBD2
V: TRBV10-2
J: TRBJ2-1
size: -
CDR3: CASTPTSGSYNEQFF
DNA: TGCGCCAGCACACCGACTAGCGGATCCTACAATGAGCAGTTCTTC

D: TRBD1
V: TRBV2
J: TRBJ1-4
size: few
CDR3: CASSPFSGTEEKLFF
DNA: TGTGCCAGCTCCCCGTTCTCCGGGACAGAAGAAAAACTGTTTTTT

D: TRBD2
V: TRBV3-1
J: TRBJ2-3
size: -
CDR3: CASSQLLAGDRTDTQYF
DNA: TGTGCCAGCAGCCAACTCCTAGCGGGGGACCGCACAGATACGCAGTATTTT

D: -
V: TRBV15
J: TRBJ1-1
size: -
CDR3: CATSSGRQSHTEAFF
DNA: TGTGCCACCAGCAGTGGACGACAGTCTCACACTGAAGCTTTCTTT

D: TRBD2
V: TRBV5-1
J: TRBJ2-3
size: -
CDR3: CASSLGIAGGYTDTQYF
DNA: TGCGCCAGCAGCTTGGGAATAGCGGGAGGGTACACAGATACGCAGTATTTT

D: -
V: TRBV5-1
J: TRBJ2-1
size: few
CDR3: CASSSIAATRVNEQFF
DNA: TGCGCCAGCAGCAGTATAGCGGCCACGAGGGTGAATGAGCAGTTCTTC

D: -
V: TRBV29-1
J: TRBJ2-1
size: -
CDR3: CSVGRPLSYNEQFF
DNA: TGCAGCGTTGGCCGCCCGCTATCCTACAATGAGCAGTTCTTC

D: TRBD2
V: TRBV11-2
J: TRBJ2-3
size: -
CDR3: CASSPEREGSVTDTQYF
DNA: TGTGCCAGCAGCCCAGAGCGGGAGGGCAGTGTGACAGATACGCAGTATTTT

D: -
V: TRBV6-1
J: TRBJ1-1
size: -
CDR3: CASSEDGVRTEAFF
DNA: TGTGCCAGCAGTGAAGACGGGGTCCGGACTGAAGCTTTCTTT

D: TRBD2
V: TRBV18
J: TRBJ2-3
size: -
CDR3: CASSPQRQAGGHRTDTQYF
DNA: TGTGCCAGCTCACCTCAGCGTCAAGCGGGAGGCCACAGGACAGATACGCAGTATTTT

D: -
V: TRBV15
J: TRBJ1-3
size: few
CDR3: CATSRTGSGNTIYF
DNA: TGTGCCACCAGCCGCACAGGGTCTGGAAACACCATATATTTT

D: -
V: TRBV6-1
J: TRBJ2-6
size: -
CDR3: CASSPGTFVSVANVLTF
DNA: TGTGCCAGCAGCCCCGGGACGTTTGTTTCTGTGGCCAACGTCCTGACTTTC

D: -
V: TRBV28
J: TRBJ2-7
size: -
CDR3: CASSPAGTLYEQYF
DNA: TGTGCCAGCAGCCCCGCGGGAACTCTCTACGAGCAGTACTTC

D: TRBD2
V: TRBV18
J: TRBJ2-1
size: few
CDR3: CASSPRREGDEQFF
DNA: TGTGCCAGCTCACCAAGGCGGGAGGGCGATGAGCAGTTCTTC

D: -
V: TRBV7-8
J: TRBJ2-6
size: -
CDR3: CASSTPSGANVLTF
DNA: TGTGCCAGCAGCACACCCTCTGGGGCCAACGTCCTGACTTTC

D: TRBD1
V: TRBV27
J: TRBJ2-2
size: -
CDR3: CASSHPRTGANTGELFF
DNA: TGTGCCAGCAGTCACCCTCGGACAGGGGCTAACACCGGGGAGCTGTTTTTT

D: TRBD2
V: TRBV7-8
J: TRBJ2-7
size: once
CDR3: CASSPLPSGTGEQYF
DNA: TGTGCCAGCAGCCCGCTTCCTAGCGGGACGGGAGAGCAGTACTTC

D: TRBD2
V: TRBV11-1
J: TRBJ2-3
size: -
CDR3: CASSPLRGLAGVGTDTQYF
DNA: TGTGCCAGCAGCCCCCTCCGAGGACTAGCGGGAGTGGGCACAGATACGCAGTATTTT

D: TRBD1
V: TRBV7-2
J: TRBJ1-2
size: few
CDR3: CASSGQGAVEGYTF
DNA: TGTGCCAGCAGCGGACAGGGGGCGGTGGAGGGCTACACCTTC

D: -
V: TRBV28
J: TRBJ2-3
size: -
CDR3: CASSFVAADTQYF
DNA: TGTGCCAGCAGTTTCGTAGCAGCAGATACGCAGTATTTT

D: -
V: TRBV5-1
J: TRBJ2-6
size: -
CDR3: CASSLWTGESSGANVLTF
DNA: TGCGCCAGCAGCTTGTGGACGGGGGAGAGCTCTGGGGCCAACGTCCTGACTTTC

D: -
V: TRBV28
J: TRBJ2-4
size: -
CDR3: CASTDQLANNIQYF
DNA: TGTGCCAGCACTGACCAACTAGCCAACAACATTCAGTACTTC

D: -
V: TRBV20-1
J: TRBJ2-5
size: few
CDR3: CSARVQQTQYF
DNA: TGCAGTGCTAGAGTTCAGCAGACCCAGTACTTC

D: -
V: TRBV12-3/TRBV12-4
J: TRBJ2-5
size: -
CDR3: CASKSLGKTQETQYF
DNA: TGTGCCAGCAAGTCACTGGGTAAGACCCAAGAGACCCAGTACTTC

D: -
V: TRBV5-1
J: TRBJ2-1
size: few
CDR3: CASTEGQIKVSTEQFF
DNA: TGCGCCAGCACTGAGGGGCAGATCAAAGTTAGTACCGAGCAGTTCTTC

D: TRBD2
V: TRBV5-1
J: TRBJ2-7
size: few
CDR3: CATSGGGIGSYEQYF
DNA: TGCGCCACCAGCGGGGGCGGGATTGGTTCCTACGAGCAGTACTTC